This T cell receptor beta chain was obtained from a study of T-cell memory formation after mild COVID-19. Study at large: Largely donor-specific TCR clusters were found.

The CDR3 extends over 15 amino acids. Trimming left V 7 bases short and J 0 bases short, with 13 bases between. Germline loops: CDR1 MNHEY, CDR2 SVGEGT. 5'RACE primed from the constant segment yielded TCR alpha and TCR beta cDNA libraries bearing sample barcodes and UMIs. TCRdb passed the 5' RACE reads through MiXCR, listing each CDR3 protein once. The repertoire holds around 200,000 distinct CDR3 sequences, with 16% as singletons. Sequencing used PBMCs or a T cell subset sorted from them (not recorded which). V is TRBV6-2 or TRBV6-3 and J is TRBJ2-1; either TRBD1 or TRBD2 may fit D (5 bases each). This receptor was taken from an adult woman who had mild COVID-19 (a few samples of this study predate the infection). Cell type and time point are not known. The CDR3, as DNA: TGTGCCAGCAACCACTTGAGGGGCTCCTACAATGAGCAGTTCTTC. The encoded protein is CASNHLRGSYNEQFF.